The 13 T cell receptor beta chains in this list originate from one sample, sequenced in a study of cytomegalovirus exposure and HLA in healthy donors. Profiling relied on immunoSEQ multiplex PCR, and the TCRdb table lists in-frame clones only, not all of them. The sample holds a few hundred thousand clones, 90% seen once. Sequenced material: PBMCs. Source of these receptors: a young woman in good health and CMV-seronegative.

In nucleotides, the CDR3 is TGTGCCAGTAGTATGGCTAGCGGGATTTACGAGCAGTACTTC. Residues: CASSMASGIYEQYF. This chain links TRBV19 with TRBJ2-7, with 9 bases aligning to TRBD2. The V segment lost 3 bases and the J segment 4 bases; nucleotides outside the gene matches: 4. The CDR3 covers 14 residues. Germline assignment: CDR1 LNHDA and CDR2 SQIVND (reference sequence).

The chain links TRBV19 to TRBJ2-1; 11 nucleotides match TRBD2. The germline V gene has CDR1 LNHDA and CDR2 SQIVND (reference sequence). V was pared by 6 bases and J by 0 bases, with 7 bases of the junction left unmatched. The CDR3 is 17 residues long. CDR3 bases: TGTGCCAGTAGCCCTAGTAGCGGGAGGGCCTCCTACAATGAGCAGTTCTTC. This translates into CASSPSSGRASYNEQFF.

This chain uses TRBV9 with TRBJ2-7, with D perhaps TRBD1 or TRBD2 (5 bases each). This CDR3 is 14 amino acids long. The V end lost 0 bases, the J end lost 3 bases, and 10 bases lay between the germline ends. The germline V gene has CDR1 SGDLS and CDR2 YYNGEE. DNA for the CDR3: TGTGCCAGCAGCGTAGGGGGGATGGTCTACGAGCAGTACTTC. This translates into CASSVGGMVYEQYF.

V and J are TRBV9 and TRBJ2-3; the match to TRBD2 covers 10 bases. CDR1 is SGDLS, CDR2 YYNGEE, per germline. With V trimmed by 6 bases and J by 2 bases, 15 bases remained unmatched. The CDR3 is made up of 18 amino acids. The CDR3, as DNA: TGTGCCAGCACCAACCGTCTAGCGGGAGATCGAGTCACAGATACGCAGTATTTT. Protein sequence: CASTNRLAGDRVTDTQYF.

V is TRBV7-7 and J is TRBJ2-3; 8 bases match TRBD2. CDR3 length: 15 amino acids. Looked up from germline, CDR1 is SSHAT and CDR2 is FNYEAQ (reference sequence). With V trimmed by 2 bases and J by 2 bases, 3 bases remained unmatched. CDR3 nucleotide sequence: TGTGCCAGCAGCTTATCCGGGAGGGACACAGATACGCAGTATTTT. Translated: CASSLSGRDTDTQYF.

The chain is built from TRBV29-1 and TRBJ2-7, with a possible D match to TRBD2 (7 bases). With 6 bases removed from V and 0 bases from J, the gap between germline ends came to 15 bases. Germline values: CDR1 SQVTM, CDR2 ANQGSEA. The CDR3 is made up of 14 amino acids. The CDR3 DNA follows: TGCAGCGTCTCCCGGGGGGCCGGCTCCTACGAGCAGTACTTC. As protein: CSVSRGAGSYEQYF.

The chain combines TRBV29-1 with TRBJ2-3; TRBD2 matches 10 bases. The junction had 12 bases not matched to a gene; V was cut back by 3 bases and J by 0 bases. The CDR3 extends over 18 amino acids. Per the germline V gene, CDR1 is SQVTM and CDR2 is ANQGSEA. CDR3: CSVDGGAGGTTSTDTQYF. The CDR3 DNA is TGCAGCGTTGATGGGGGAGCGGGAGGGACTACTAGCACAGATACGCAGTATTTT.

This clone was counted only a few times. The rearrangement links TRBV2 to TRBJ1-2, with a weak D call TRBD1 (5 bases). This CDR3 has 14 residues. Germline CDR1 is SNHLY and CDR2 is FYNNEI. Trimming removed 5 bases from V and 0 bases from J, with 10 bases in between. The CDR3: CASSLTAPNYGYTF. In DNA, the CDR3 is TGTGCCAGCAGTCTGACAGCTCCTAACTATGGCTACACCTTC.

This chain joins TRBV27 and TRBJ2-1, with 9 bases identical to TRBD1. Germline CDR1 and CDR2: MNHEY and SMNVEV (reference sequence). This CDR3 is 13 amino acids long. V shed 6 bases and J 7 bases; nucleotides not matched to a gene: 4. The CDR3 spells CASSLDRGNEQFF. Written as DNA, the CDR3 is TGTGCCAGCAGCTTAGACAGGGGGAATGAGCAGTTCTTC.

The chain joins TRBV2 to TRBJ2-2; no reliable D call. Trimming removed 6 bases at V and 3 bases at J, with 11 bases between. Germline V gene data show CDR1 as SNHLY and CDR2 as FYNNEI. The CDR3 covers 14 residues. The CDR3 sequence is CASRPDPDTGELFF. In nucleotides, the CDR3 is TGTGCCAGCAGGCCCGACCCAGACACCGGGGAGCTGTTTTTT.

This clone was found a few times. V usage is TRBV9 and J usage is TRBJ2-7; 10 nucleotides match TRBD2. The junction had 2 bases not matched to a gene; V was cut back by 3 bases and J by 2 bases. Germline-derived CDR1 and CDR2 are SGDLS and YYNGEE. This CDR3 region has 14 residues. The CDR3 region is CASSESGRAYEQYF. The CDR3 DNA reads TGTGCCAGCAGCGAGAGCGGGAGGGCCTACGAGCAGTACTTC.

The CDR3 region has the DNA TGTGCCAGCAGCAAAAGGAGGGGGACTAGCGGGAGGCCCACAGATACGCAGTATTTT. It translates to CASSKRRGTSGRPTDTQYF. The rearrangement joins TRBV21-1 to TRBJ2-3; the table assigns TRBD2, which was not confirmed against the DNA. TRBV21-1 is a known pseudogene. The CDR3 totals 19 residues.

The chain has TRBV15 and TRBJ2-7; 7 nucleotides line up with TRBD1. V lost 3 bases, J lost 2 bases, and 13 bases stayed unmatched. Looked up from germline, CDR1 is LNHNV and CDR2 is YYDKDF (reference sequence). The CDR3 length is 17 residues. CDR3 loop: CATSSGLSGTAPYEQYF. In DNA form, the CDR3 reads TGTGCCACCAGCAGTGGCCTTTCCGGGACAGCACCCTACGAGCAGTACTTC.